The text below deals with one T cell receptor beta chain. This clonotype was seen many times. This clone's antigen is unknown. Per-base quality was not reported, and no clone a single base away is much larger than it. Taken from cysteine to phenylalanine, the CDR3 has 17 residues. The entry retains the CDR3 DNA only, 51 bases that are in frame from base 1. For CDR1 and CDR2, the germline V gene lists KGHDR and SFDVKD. V has 3 bases trimmed and J has 5 bases trimmed; junction bases matching no gene number 12. The data are from a study of T cells in Graves' hyperthyroidism and ophthalmopathy (dated by TCRdb to 2018 to 2020). Study-level background: Peripheral blood was collected at initial diagnosis, before any treatment. To identify TCR V-J signatures that set the groups apart, the researchers used a discovery cohort of 100 patients, made up of around 40 with Graves' ophthalmopathy and about 59 with stable Graves' hyperthyroidism. An independent validation cohort of 18 to 20 hyperthyroidism patients and about 15 patients who later progressed to ophthalmopathy tested prospective prediction of ophthalmopathy. The roughly 90 discovery patients were divided at random into training and test sets in a 7:3 ratio. The study also compared thyroid tissue and blood T-cell repertoires from over 5 Graves' hyperthyroidism patients. After blood sampling, hyperthyroidism patients were treated with methimazole at a starting dose of 30 mg daily, and ophthalmopathy patients were treated with high-dose intravenous methylprednisolone. The paper reports TCR Vbeta CDR3 sequencing of approximately 140 peripheral blood samples: over 40 ophthalmopathy, under 85 hyperthyroidism and around 17 progressor patients. Study-wide findings and limitations: Blood samples also contained most of the expanded thyroid clonotypes (frequency above 0.001), which suggests that blood repertoires may reflect thyroid immune responses. No statistical method was used to set the sample size in advance, and investigators knew the group allocation. In validation, the model predicted progression to ophthalmopathy with over 60% sensitivity and 72% to 75% specificity, a median of 6.5 months before onset. A model built on a 13 V-J signature distinguished ophthalmopathy from stable hyperthyroidism, reaching around 90% sensitivity and 81.08% specificity in cross-validation and 80%/75% in testing.

The TCR beta CDR3 regions were amplified from the RNA transcripts. The TCR CDR3 was subjected to a first round of RT-PCR using the HTBI primer set and the Qiagen OneStep RT-PCR kit. Libraries were constructed in a second round of multiplex PCR, after which size selection and purification were carried out. The libraries were sequenced on an Illumina HiSeq2000 using paired-end 100 bp reads. The source study handled its data this way. SOAPnuke was used to process the raw data, with reads discarded if the reads contained adapters or uncalled bases, had a mean Phred below 15, or lacked an exact constant-primer or identifier match. High-quality paired reads were merged using COPE v1.2.5, and each unique nucleotide sequence was defined as a clonotype. Clonotypes were aligned to IMGT TRBV, TRBD and TRBJ reference segments using MiTCR v1.1. Only V-J combinations with frequency above 0.0001, covering about 99% of repertoires, were analysed. A TCS score was defined as the ratio between F50 (clonal expansion) and ExV (chaos), using BLOSUM62-based TCRdist between CDR3 peptides within each V-J. Welch's t-statistics and random forest reduced approximately 520 V-J features to under 15, which were used in a naive Bayes classifier (R e1071). TCRdb passed the public sequencing reads through fastp at Q25 and MiXCR, retaining productive beta sequences. Each entry merges the rows of one CDR3 protein and shows their most common DNA and genes. TCRdb, not the authors, supplied the V and J calls. The sample table lists about 600,000 distinct CDR3 sequences, more than 15% of them with a count of one. The leading ten clones occupy 3% to 4% of the sample.

Ophthalmopathy patients had moderately to severely active disease, Clinical Activity Score of at least 3, NOSPECS grade of at least 4, and duration under 3 months. Patients with uncontrolled infections, other autoimmune diseases, pregnancy or lactation were excluded. Diagnoses were based on clinical symptoms, serum thyroxine and TRAb, thyroid ultrasound and orbital computed tomography. PBMCs were separated from 10 ml of fresh peripheral blood using Ficoll-Paque density gradient centrifugation. Total RNA was extracted using Trizol reagent, and RNA quality was assessed on an Agilent 2100 Bioanalyzer.

The source is a woman aged 40 to 50 with Graves' ophthalmopathy. The sample was blood. The receptor chain draws on TRBV24-1 and TRBJ2-3; 8 bases in the junction line up with TRBD2. The DNA sequence is given as TGTGCCACCAGTGATGGAGGCGGGGGGCCTCGGGGAGATACGCAGTATTTT. It translates as CATSDGGGGPRGDTQYF.